This TCR beta chain was recorded in a study of tumor-infiltrating lymphocytes in primary liver carcinoma. Total RNA amounting to roughly 0.5 ug was the source from which TCR beta cDNA was made with a constant-region primer. Libraries of TCR beta came from three nested multiplex PCR rounds with slightly modified ARM-PCR. The opening two PCR rounds, approximately 10 cycles each, paired TRBV1-TRBV30 forward primers with a C-beta reverse primer. Via MiXCR, TCRdb re-called the multiplex PCR reads, giving one row per CDR3 protein. The sample shows some 50,000 distinct CDR3 sequences, about two thirds of them seen only once. The CDR3 loop spans 16 amino acids. CDR1 is LNHDA, CDR2 SQIVND, per germline (reference sequence). Trimming stripped 6 bases from V and 0 bases from J, with 14 bases between. Without any cell sorting, roughly 20-32 mg of bulk tissue yielded co-extracted RNA and DNA.

The chain employs TRBV19 and TRBJ2-2; D gene uncertain. This TCR was recovered from a man aged 40-49 years with primary liver carcinoma and hepatitis B virus infection. Sequencing was carried out using liver tumor tissue from sampling region 5. The subset denotes: tumor region T5, tumor centre. CDR3 in amino acids: CASSLQATTNTGELFF. CDR3 sequence (DNA): TGTGCCAGTAGCCTCCAAGCGACGACGAACACCGGGGAGCTGTTTTTT.